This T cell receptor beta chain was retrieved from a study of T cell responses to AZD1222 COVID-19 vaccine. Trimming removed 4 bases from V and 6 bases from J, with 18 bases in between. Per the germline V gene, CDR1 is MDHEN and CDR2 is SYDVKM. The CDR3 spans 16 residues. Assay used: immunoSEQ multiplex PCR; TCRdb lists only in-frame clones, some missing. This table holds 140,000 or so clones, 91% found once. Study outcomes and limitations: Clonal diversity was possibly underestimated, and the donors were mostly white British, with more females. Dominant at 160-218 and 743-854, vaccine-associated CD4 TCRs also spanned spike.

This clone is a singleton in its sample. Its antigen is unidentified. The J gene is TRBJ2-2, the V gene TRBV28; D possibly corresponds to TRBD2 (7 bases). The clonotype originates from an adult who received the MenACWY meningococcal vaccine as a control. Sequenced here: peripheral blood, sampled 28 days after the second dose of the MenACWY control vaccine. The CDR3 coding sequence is TGTGCCAGCAGTTCCCACACCACAGGGAGGGCCGGGGAGCTGTTTTTT. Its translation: CASSSHTTGRAGELFF.